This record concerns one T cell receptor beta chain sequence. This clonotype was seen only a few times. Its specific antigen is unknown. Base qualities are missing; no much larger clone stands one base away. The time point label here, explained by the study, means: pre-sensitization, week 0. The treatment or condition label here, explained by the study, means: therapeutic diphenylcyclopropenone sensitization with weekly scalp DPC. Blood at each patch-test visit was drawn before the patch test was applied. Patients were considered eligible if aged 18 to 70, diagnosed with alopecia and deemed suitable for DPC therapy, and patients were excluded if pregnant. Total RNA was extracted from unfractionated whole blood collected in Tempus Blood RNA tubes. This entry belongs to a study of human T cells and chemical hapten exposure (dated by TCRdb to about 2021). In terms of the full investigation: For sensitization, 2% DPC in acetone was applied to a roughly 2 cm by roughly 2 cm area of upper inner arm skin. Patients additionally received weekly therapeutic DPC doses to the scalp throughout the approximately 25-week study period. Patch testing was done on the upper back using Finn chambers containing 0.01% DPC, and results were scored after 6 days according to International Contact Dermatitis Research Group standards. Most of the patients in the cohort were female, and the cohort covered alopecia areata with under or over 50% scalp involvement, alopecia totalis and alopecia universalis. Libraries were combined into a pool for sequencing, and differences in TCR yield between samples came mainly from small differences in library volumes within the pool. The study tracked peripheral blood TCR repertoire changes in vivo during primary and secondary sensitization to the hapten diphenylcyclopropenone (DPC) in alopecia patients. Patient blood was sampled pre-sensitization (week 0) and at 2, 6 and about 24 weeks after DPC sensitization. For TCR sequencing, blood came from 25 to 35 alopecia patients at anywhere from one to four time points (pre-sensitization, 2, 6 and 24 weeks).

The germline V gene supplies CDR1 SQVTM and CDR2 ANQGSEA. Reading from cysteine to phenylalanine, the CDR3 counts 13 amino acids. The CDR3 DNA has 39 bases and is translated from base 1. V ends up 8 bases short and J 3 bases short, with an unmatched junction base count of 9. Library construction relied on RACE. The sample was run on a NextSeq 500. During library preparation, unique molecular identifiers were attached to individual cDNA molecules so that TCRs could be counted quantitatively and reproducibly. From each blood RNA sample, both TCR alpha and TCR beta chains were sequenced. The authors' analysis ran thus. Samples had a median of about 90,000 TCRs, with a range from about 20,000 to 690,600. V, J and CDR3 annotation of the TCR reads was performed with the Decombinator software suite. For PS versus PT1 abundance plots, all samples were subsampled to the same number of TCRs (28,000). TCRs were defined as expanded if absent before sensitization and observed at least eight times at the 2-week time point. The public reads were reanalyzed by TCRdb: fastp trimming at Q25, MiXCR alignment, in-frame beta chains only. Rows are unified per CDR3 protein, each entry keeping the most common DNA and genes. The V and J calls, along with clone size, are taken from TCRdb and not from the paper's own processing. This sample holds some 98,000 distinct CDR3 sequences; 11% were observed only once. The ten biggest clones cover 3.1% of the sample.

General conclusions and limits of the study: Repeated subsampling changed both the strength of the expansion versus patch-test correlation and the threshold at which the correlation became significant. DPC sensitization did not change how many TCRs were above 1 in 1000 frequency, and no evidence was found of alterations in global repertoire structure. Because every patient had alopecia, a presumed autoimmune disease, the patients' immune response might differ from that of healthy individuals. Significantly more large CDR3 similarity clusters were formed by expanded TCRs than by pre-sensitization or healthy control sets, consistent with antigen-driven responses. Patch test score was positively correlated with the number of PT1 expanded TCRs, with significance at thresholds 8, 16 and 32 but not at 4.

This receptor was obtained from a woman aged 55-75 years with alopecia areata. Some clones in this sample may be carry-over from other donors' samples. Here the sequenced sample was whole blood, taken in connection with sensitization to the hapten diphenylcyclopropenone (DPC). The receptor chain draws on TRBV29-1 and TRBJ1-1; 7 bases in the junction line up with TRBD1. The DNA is TGCAGCTCCTGGACAGGAAAGGACACTGAAGCTTTCTTT. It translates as CSSWTGKDTEAFF. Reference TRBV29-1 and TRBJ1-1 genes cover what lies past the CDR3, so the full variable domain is SAVISQKPSRDICQRGTSLTIQCQVDSQVTMMFWYRQQPGQSLTLIATANQGSEATYESGFVIDKFPISRPNLTFSTLTVSNMSPEDSSIYLCSSWTGKDTEAFFGQGTRLTVV.